The entry that follows covers one TCR beta chain sequence. What it binds is not known. V was clipped by 5 bases and J by 3 bases, with 14 bases between them. CDR1 and CDR2 from the germline V gene are SGHAT and FQNNGV. CDR3 length: 14 residues. All donors came from Russia, were Caucasian and healthy, and spanned ages roughly 6 to 95. In each sample, at least 6.5 million PBMCs were isolated. Using a J-beta primer mix together with a sample-barcoded 5' primer, a second PCR was run for about 7 to 12 cycles. TCRdb reprocessed the 5' RACE reads with MiXCR, giving one entry per CDR3 protein. The sample shows 650,000 to 700,000 distinct CDR3 sequences, 52% of them seen only once. This record comes from a study of blood T cells in healthy people across ages. Overall study results and limits: One million T cells yielded diversity estimates that were considered underestimates.

This receptor was identified in a woman of 80 years or more in good health. The genes are TRBV11-2 and TRBJ2-7, with a tentative D call TRBD1 (6 bases). Material: blood. CDR3 bases: TGTGCCAGCAGCGTAGTGGACAGTTACTACGAGCAGTACTTC. This sequence encodes CASSVVDSYYEQYF.